This passage covers 10 T cell receptor beta chains from one sample sequenced in a study of shared clonotypes between healthy human individuals (TCRdb year 2020). Receptors were amplified or captured by the immunoSEQ multiplex PCR assay. Drawn from immuneACCESS, this table holds only the in-frame rearrangements with V and J called that TCRdb kept. Clones are partly lost; checked studies trace under half to an unresolved V gene and leave the rest unexplained. For this sample the table gives roughly 2.5 million clones, of which around 90% were detected only once. The leading ten clones occupy under 0.15% of the sample. Sample: naive CD4+ T cells sorted from blood. In the paper's terms, the cell subset or site label means: CD45RA+ positively selected. The receptors were sampled from a man aged 18 to 30 in good health.

The chain is built from TRBV27 and TRBJ1-1, with 7 positions matching TRBD1. Looked up from germline, CDR1 is MNHEY and CDR2 is SMNVEV (reference sequence). CDR3 length equals 14 residues. The V and J ends lost 6 bases and 2 bases, in that order; junction bases with no gene match: 6. The chain's CDR3 is CASRTDRVNTEAFF. As DNA, the CDR3 is TGTGCCAGCAGGACCGACAGGGTTAACACTGAAGCTTTCTTT.

The rearrangement links TRBV6-1 to TRBJ2-2; D is undetermined. Germline CDR1 MNHNS, CDR2 SASEGT. The CDR3 totals 14 residues. Trimming shortened V by 4 bases and J by 2 bases, and 8 bases separated the two germline ends. CDR3 amino acids: CASSVYINTGELFF. The CDR3, as DNA: TGTGCCAGCAGTGTCTACATAAACACCGGGGAGCTGTTTTTT.

The chain couples TRBV5-1 to TRBJ2-7; 8 nucleotides align to TRBD1. Looked up from germline, CDR1 is SGHRS and CDR2 is YFSETQ. The length of the CDR3 is 14 residues. Losses at the gene ends were 5 bases for V and 5 bases for J; bases not matched to a gene: 9. The CDR3 spells CASRNEDRAHEQYF. Written as DNA, the CDR3 is TGCGCCAGCAGGAACGAGGACAGGGCACACGAGCAGTACTTC.

A word on this clone: At the DNA level, this CDR3 is encoded by other sequences in the same sample as well. This rearrangement joins TRBV18 to TRBJ1-1; D is uncertain. The CDR3 sequence is 11 residues long. CDR1 and CDR2 (germline): KGHSH, LQKENI. The V end lost 1 base, the J end lost 5 bases, and 2 bases lay between the germline ends. The CDR3 DNA sequence: TGTGCCAGCTCACCACTGACTGAAGCTTTCTTT. This encodes CASSPLTEAFF.

The CDR3 spells CASKDRDRNQPQHF. The CDR3, as DNA: TGTGCCAGCAAGGACAGGGACCGTAATCAGCCCCAGCATTTT. The rearrangement links TRBV19 to TRBJ1-5; 8 bases agree with TRBD1. CDR3 size: 14 residues. Germline V CDR1 and CDR2: LNHDA, SQIVND (reference sequence). V was pared by 9 bases and J by 4 bases, with 8 bases of the junction left unmatched.

As to this clone: Other DNA sequences in this sample translate to the same CDR3. The rearrangement uses TRBV5-4 and TRBJ2-3, with a possible D match to TRBD1 (5 bases). The V gene lost 4 bases and the J gene lost 3 bases, with 12 bases spanning the gap. Germline V lookup: CDR1 SGHNT, CDR2 YYREEE (reference sequence). The CDR3 has 14 residues. The CDR3 protein is CASSRGQGTDTQYF. The CDR3 DNA reads as TGTGCCAGCAGCCGTGGGCAGGGAACAGATACGCAGTATTTT.

V gene TRBV19 combines with J gene TRBJ1-4; no clear D. V was trimmed by 2 bases and J by 5 bases, leaving 12 bases between them. The germline gives CDR1 LNHDA, CDR2 SQIVND (reference sequence). The CDR3 has 15 residues. The chain's CDR3 is CASSIPQRFNEKLFF. For the CDR3, the DNA is TGTGCCAGTAGTATACCACAGAGATTCAATGAAAAACTGTTTTTT.

The rearrangement uses TRBV5-1 and TRBJ2-2, with 8 positions matching TRBD1. The junction had 5 bases not matched to a gene; V was cut back by 3 bases and J by 7 bases. Per the germline V gene, CDR1 is SGHRS and CDR2 is YFSETQ. The CDR3 extends over 14 amino acids. The CDR3 DNA sequence: TGCGCCAGCAGCTATAGGACAGGGATCGGGGAGCTGTTTTTT. Its translation: CASSYRTGIGELFF.

This rearrangement joins TRBV5-1 to TRBJ1-1; 7 bases match TRBD1. Trimming took 6 bases from V and 1 from J; bases not matched to a gene: 6. Germline CDR1 reads SGHRS; CDR2 reads YFSETQ. There are 14 residues in the CDR3. The CDR3, as DNA: TGCGCCAGCACTACAGGGGTCCCGAACACTGAAGCTTTCTTT. It encodes CASTTGVPNTEAFF.

The V and J genes are TRBV6-5 and TRBJ2-7, with D possibly matching TRBD1 (6 bases). The CDR3 consists of 13 residues. Germline V gene sequence: CDR1 MNHEY, CDR2 SVGAGI. Between the trimmed V and J ends, which lost 5 bases and 3 bases, there was a span of 11 bases. CDR3 nucleotides: TGTGCCAGCAGTCGGGACAACTTCTACGAGCAGTACTTC. It is translated as CASSRDNFYEQYF.